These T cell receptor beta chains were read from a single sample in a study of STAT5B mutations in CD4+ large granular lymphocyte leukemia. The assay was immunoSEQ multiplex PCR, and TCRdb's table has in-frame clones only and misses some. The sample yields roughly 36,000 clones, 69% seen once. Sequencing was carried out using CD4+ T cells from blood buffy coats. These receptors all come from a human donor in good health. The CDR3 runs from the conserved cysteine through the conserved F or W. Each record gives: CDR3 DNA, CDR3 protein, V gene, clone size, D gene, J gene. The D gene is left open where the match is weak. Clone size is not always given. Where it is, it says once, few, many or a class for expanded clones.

TGTGCCAGCACCCAGGGCGCGGGCAACTATGGCTACACCTTC | CASTQGAGNYGYTF | TRBV2 | . | . | TRBJ1-2
TGTGCCAGCAGCTTAGTGGAGGGCGGGAACTATGGCTACACCTTC | CASSLVEGGNYGYTF | TRBV7-8 | . | . | TRBJ1-2
TGTGCCAGCAGCGCAGGGGGGCCAGATACGCAGTATTTT | CASSAGGPDTQYF | TRBV9 | . | . | TRBJ2-3
TGTGCCAGCAGCTCCTCCGGCGTAAGGGGCGTTTATTCCGGGGAGCTGTTTTTT | CASSSSGVRGVYSGELFF | TRBV11-1 | . | . | TRBJ2-2
TGTGCCAGCAGCCAAAGTCGGGGAAGGAATTCACCCCTCCACTTT | CASSQSRGRNSPLHF | TRBV7-8 | . | . | TRBJ1-6
TGTGCCAGCACCCGAACCCCAGGCTACGAGCAGTACTTC | CASTRTPGYEQYF | TRBV5-6 | . | . | TRBJ2-7
TGTGCTAGTGGTCCCCTTCCCGGGACAGGGTTAATTGGCAATCAGCCCCAGCATTTT | CASGPLPGTGLIGNQPQHF | TRBV12-5 | . | TRBD1 | TRBJ1-5
TGTGCCTGGAGTGTCCGGACTATCAGGGGAGGAGGGGGTTCTGGCTACACCTTC | CAWSVRTIRGGGGSGYTF | TRBV30 | . | . | TRBJ1-2
TGTGCCAGCAGCCGGGCCAGGGAGGTTAACTATGGCTACACCTTC | CASSRAREVNYGYTF | TRBV6-5 | . | . | TRBJ1-2
TGCGCCAGCAGCTTGTTGACGAACAATGAGCAGTTCTTC | CASSLLTNNEQFF | TRBV5-1 | . | . | TRBJ2-1
TGTGCCAACTCTCGGGGGGGTAGCAATCAGCCCCAGCATTTT | CANSRGGSNQPQHF | TRBV6-1 | . | . | TRBJ1-5
TGTGCCAGCAGGGGAGACAGCCCCTCTTCCTACGAGCAGTACTTC | CASRGDSPSSYEQYF | TRBV2 | . | . | TRBJ2-7
TGTGCCAGCAGCTTGATTGGTGCTGGGGCCAACGTCCTGACTTTC | CASSLIGAGANVLTF | TRBV11-1 | few | . | TRBJ2-6
TGTGCCAGCAGTTACTGGGGTGGGGAGACCCAGTACTTC | CASSYWGGETQYF | TRBV6-5 | . | . | TRBJ2-5